What follows is one T cell receptor beta chain and its context. The antigen is unknown. This record comes from a study of siplizumab effects on memory and regulatory T cells. CDR3 length: 11 amino acids. With 10 bases removed from V and 0 bases from J, the gap between germline ends came to 6 bases. Germline V CDR1 and CDR2: WSHSY, SAAADI. The study's findings and limits: Among alloreactive clones, only a minor fraction mapped to unstimulated subsets.

Only in-frame clones appear in the TCRdb table, and some are missing; sequencing was by immunoSEQ multiplex PCR. The table has 70,000 to 95,000 clones, 80% to 90% seen once; the top ten hold around 16%. The genes are TRBV10-2 and TRBJ2-5; D ambiguous. This sequence originates from a human donor in good health. The sequenced material came from CD4+ T cells sorted from blood. The CDR3 region has the DNA TGCGCCACCCAGTACCAAGAGACCCAGTACTTC. Amino acids: CATQYQETQYF.